The entry below gives a single TCR beta chain sequence along with its context. It has no known antigen specificity. No quality values exist for individual bases; no much larger clone is one base distant. This specimen belongs to a study of CD8+ T cells in alopecia areata (dated by TCRdb to between 2017 and 2018). With regard to the full study: The treated patients took part in an open-label pilot trial in which moderate-to-severe alopecia areata was treated with oral tofacitinib at 5 to 10 mg twice daily. RNA came from the PAXgene miRNA kit for fixed scalp, the miRNeasy kit for PBMCs, and the RNeasy kit for mouse skin. Scalp tissue and sorted CD4+ and CD8+ peripheral blood T cells from patchy and totalis/universalis alopecia areata patients and from healthy controls were covered by human TCRbeta sequencing. TCRbeta CDR3 regions were amplified by immunoSEQ multiplex PCR using 35 Vbeta forward and 13 Jbeta reverse primers. Scalp clonality was compared among normal scalp (n=4), patchy alopecia areata scalp (n=8), and alopecia totalis/universalis scalp (n=8). Tofacitinib-treated patients had biopsies at baseline and at 4 and 24 weeks of treatment, with a later scalp biopsy in several patients. Tofacitinib was administered for 6 to 18 months, and 6 months of follow-up off drug were then conducted to assess delayed response and recurrence. In both human patients and the C3H/HeJ mouse model, the study applied high-throughput TCRbeta sequencing to look at T cell clonal expansion in alopecia areata.

CDR1 and CDR2 were assigned from the germline V gene (reference sequence) as GTSNPN and SVGIG. The CDR3 runs 12 residues from the cysteine to the phenylalanine. The DNA shown is the 36-base CDR3, in frame from base 1. V lost 2 bases and J lost 5 bases; the stretch between them is 9 bases long. Libraries were built with the immunoSEQ multiplex PCR assay. RNA was extracted from all samples and reverse transcribed into cDNA, which served as template for TCR sequencing. First-strand cDNA was synthesized using SuperScript III with a 2:1 mix of oligo-dT and random hexamers. Amplification bias was assessed with a synthetic immune receptor repertoire, and residual bias was removed computationally. In the paper's pipeline: Raw reads were preprocessed to remove errors, and CDR3 was defined by IMGT conventions from the conserved cysteine to phenylalanine. Clonality was computed as 1 minus the Shannon entropy, with the entropy normalized by log2 of the number of productive unique TCRs. Whether scalp clones were CD4 or CD8 was inferred by matching scalp TCRbeta sequences against CD4 and CD8 repertoires sorted from blood. The table comes from immuneACCESS by way of TCRdb, which keeps in-frame sequences with V and J called. Part of the clones is missing from these tables; in studies checked, under half for an unresolved V gene and the rest for unknown reasons. That table is the source of V, J and clone size, and D and trimming were worked out from the DNA. In this sample the table shows hundreds of thousands of clones, 67% of which occur a single time. The ten biggest clones cover around 1.2% of the sample.

Taken with the paper, the label for time point translates to: baseline before oral tofacitinib. Peripheral blood and lesional scalp punch biopsies were obtained from patients with alopecia areata. PBMCs were isolated by density centrifugation and stained for CD3, CD4 and CD8, and CD4+ and CD8+ T cells were sorted on a FACSAria. Paper-wide results and their limitations: Unlike mouse skin, which is dominated by gammadelta T cells, normal human skin has resident alphabeta T cells that are also sequenced, and this complicates analysis of the scalp TCR repertoire. Shared TCR sequences between patients were less evident than in mice, which may be partly attributable to HLA diversity in the patient population. Compared with normal scalp, lesional scalp, particularly in alopecia totalis/universalis, had higher clonality and more expanded CD8+ clones, which suggests antigenic drive.

The source material was CD4+ T cells sorted from blood, sampled at week 0. The V and J segments used are TRBV30 and TRBJ1-2; D gene: possibly TRBD1, on 6 matching bases. The TCR was taken from a human donor with alopecia areata. Here is the DNA: TGTGCCTGGAGTTACAGGGCGTATGGCTACACCTTC. This is translated as CAWSYRAYGYTF.